The rows below give T cell receptor beta chains drawn from one sample of a study of OX40 agonist ivuxolimab in advanced cancers. Here immunoSEQ multiplex PCR was the method, and the copy in TCRdb shows in-frame clones only, minus some. The sample records tens of thousands of clones, 89% being singletons. Sequencing was performed on CD4+ or CD8+ T cells sorted from blood, taken in a trial of the OX40 agonist ivuxolimab. These receptors all come from an adult with an advanced solid tumor such as melanoma, head and neck, liver or kidney cancer. The CDR3 runs from the conserved cysteine through the conserved F or W. The D gene is left open where the match is weak. Rows give clone size only sometimes, using once, few, many, or a class for an expanded clone.

J gene: TRBJ2-2; D gene: -; V gene: TRBV27; clone size: -; CDR3 DNA: TGTGCCAGCAGTTTCCCCACCGGGGAGCTGTTTTTT; CDR3 protein: CASSFPTGELFF
J gene: TRBJ2-1; D gene: TRBD1; V gene: TRBV7-9; clone size: -; CDR3 DNA: TGTGCCAGCAGCGAAGAACTCCCGGGACAGGGCAAATACAATGAGCAGTTCTTC; CDR3 protein: CASSEELPGQGKYNEQFF
J gene: TRBJ2-5; D gene: -; V gene: TRBV7-6; clone size: -; CDR3 DNA: TGTGCCAGCAGCTCTATCACCCAAGAGACCCAGTACTTC; CDR3 protein: CASSSITQETQYF
J gene: TRBJ1-5; D gene: -; V gene: TRBV6-1; clone size: -; CDR3 DNA: TGTGCCAGCAGTGAAGAGGGGATGGGCAATCAGCCCCAGCATTTT; CDR3 protein: CASSEEGMGNQPQHF
J gene: TRBJ1-1; D gene: -; V gene: TRBV19; clone size: few; CDR3 DNA: TGTGCCAGTAACCAGGGGTTGGATAAAACTTTCTTT; CDR3 protein: CASNQGLDKTFF
J gene: TRBJ2-7; D gene: TRBD2; V gene: TRBV4-3; clone size: -; CDR3 DNA: TGCGCCAGCAGCCTCGGGAGGAGGTCGGCCTACGAGCAGTACTTC; CDR3 protein: CASSLGRRSAYEQYF
J gene: TRBJ2-1; D gene: -; V gene: TRBV9; clone size: once; CDR3 DNA: TGTGCCAGCAGCGTATCAGGCCTAGAACACAATGAGCAGTTCTTC; CDR3 protein: CASSVSGLEHNEQFF
J gene: TRBJ2-4; D gene: TRBD2; V gene: TRBV4-3; clone size: -; CDR3 DNA: TGCGCCAGCAGCCAAGGCGGAGCGGGAGGAAACATTCAGTACTTC; CDR3 protein: CASSQGGAGGNIQYF
J gene: TRBJ2-7; D gene: TRBD2; V gene: TRBV4-2; clone size: -; CDR3 DNA: TGTGCCAGCAGACGGACTAGCGGTATCTACGAGCAGTACTTC; CDR3 protein: CASRRTSGIYEQYF
J gene: TRBJ2-7; D gene: -; V gene: TRBV4-2; clone size: -; CDR3 DNA: TGTGCCAGCAGCCAAGATGTACCCACCTACGAGCAGTACTTC; CDR3 protein: CASSQDVPTYEQYF
J gene: TRBJ2-1; D gene: TRBD1; V gene: TRBV18; clone size: -; CDR3 DNA: TGTGCCAGCTCACAGACAGGGAGCACAGATGAGCAGTTCTTC; CDR3 protein: CASSQTGSTDEQFF
J gene: TRBJ2-6; D gene: -; V gene: TRBV19; clone size: -; CDR3 DNA: TGTGCCAGTAGTATAGATGTGGGGATTGGGGCCAACGTCCTGACTTTC; CDR3 protein: CASSIDVGIGANVLTF
J gene: TRBJ2-5; D gene: TRBD2; V gene: TRBV13; clone size: once; CDR3 DNA: TGTGCCAGCAGCCGCCGTAGCGGGAGATCTGGGGAGACCCAGTACTTC; CDR3 protein: CASSRRSGRSGETQYF
J gene: TRBJ2-7; D gene: -; V gene: TRBV7-9; clone size: few; CDR3 DNA: TGTGCCAGCACTCCCCCGGGCTCCTACGAGCAGTACTTC; CDR3 protein: CASTPPGSYEQYF
J gene: TRBJ2-1; D gene: TRBD2; V gene: TRBV18; clone size: -; CDR3 DNA: TGTGCCAGCTCACCACCGGGACTAGAAGACTACAATGAGCAGTTCTTC; CDR3 protein: CASSPPGLEDYNEQFF
J gene: TRBJ2-1; D gene: -; V gene: TRBV6-5; clone size: -; CDR3 DNA: TGTGCCAGCAGTTACTCTACTATGGATGAGCAGTTCTTC; CDR3 protein: CASSYSTMDEQFF
J gene: TRBJ2-5; D gene: -; V gene: TRBV28; clone size: -; CDR3 DNA: TGTGCCAGCAGTCCGAGGTTAGATGACCTGGAGACCCAGTACTTC; CDR3 protein: CASSPRLDDLETQYF
J gene: TRBJ1-5; D gene: -; V gene: TRBV5-4; clone size: -; CDR3 DNA: TGTGCCAGCAGCTACACATTGAGGGGAGGGGACAATCAGCCCCAGCATTTT; CDR3 protein: CASSYTLRGGDNQPQHF
J gene: TRBJ1-1; D gene: -; V gene: TRBV27; clone size: -; CDR3 DNA: TGTGCCAGCAGTTCGGGTGCTGAAGCTTTCTTT; CDR3 protein: CASSSGAEAFF
J gene: TRBJ2-2; D gene: -; V gene: TRBV14; clone size: -; CDR3 DNA: TGTGCCAGCAGCCAGGAGTATCTCACCGGGGAGCTGTTTTTT; CDR3 protein: CASSQEYLTGELFF
J gene: TRBJ2-5; D gene: TRBD2; V gene: TRBV27; clone size: -; CDR3 DNA: TGTGCCAGCAGTTTATGGGCGGGAGGAGGCCAAGAGACCCAGTACTTC; CDR3 protein: CASSLWAGGGQETQYF
J gene: TRBJ2-1; D gene: -; V gene: TRBV5-3; clone size: -; CDR3 DNA: TGTGCCAGAAGCTTTCGTCCTAGTGTTCGGGGGGAGCAGTTCTTC; CDR3 protein: CARSFRPSVRGEQFF
J gene: TRBJ2-5; D gene: -; V gene: TRBV6-1; clone size: once; CDR3 DNA: TGTGCCAGCAGTGGGACCCCGAGGGAGCAGTACTTC; CDR3 protein: CASSGTPREQYF
J gene: TRBJ1-1; D gene: -; V gene: TRBV27; clone size: -; CDR3 DNA: TGTGCCAGCAGTTTAGGGGGGAACACTGAAGCTTTCTTT; CDR3 protein: CASSLGGNTEAFF
J gene: TRBJ1-5; D gene: -; V gene: TRBV4-2; clone size: -; CDR3 DNA: TGTGCCAGCAGCCAAGATTGGCTGGGTTATCAGCCCCAGCATTTT; CDR3 protein: CASSQDWLGYQPQHF
J gene: TRBJ1-5; D gene: TRBD1; V gene: TRBV30; clone size: -; CDR3 DNA: TGTGCCTGGTCAACGACAGGGGCCCGTCAGCCCCAGCATTTT; CDR3 protein: CAWSTTGARQPQHF
J gene: TRBJ2-1; D gene: -; V gene: TRBV7-2; clone size: -; CDR3 DNA: TGTGCCAGCAGCTACCCGGGACTCCACGGACGGGAGCAGTTCTTC; CDR3 protein: CASSYPGLHGREQFF
J gene: TRBJ2-7; D gene: -; V gene: TRBV4-3; clone size: -; CDR3 DNA: TGCGCCAGCAGCCAAGATAGAGGACCCTACGAGCAGTACTTC; CDR3 protein: CASSQDRGPYEQYF
J gene: TRBJ2-7; D gene: TRBD1; V gene: TRBV4-3; clone size: -; CDR3 DNA: TGCGCCAGCAGCCAAGACGCGGGACAGGGAGGAGTCGAGCAGTACTTC; CDR3 protein: CASSQDAGQGGVEQYF
J gene: TRBJ1-5; D gene: TRBD1; V gene: TRBV6-6; clone size: -; CDR3 DNA: TGTGCCAGCAGTTACTGGGACAGGCTTAATCAGCCCCAGCATTTT; CDR3 protein: CASSYWDRLNQPQHF
J gene: TRBJ2-5; D gene: -; V gene: TRBV4-3; clone size: -; CDR3 DNA: TGCGCCAGCAGCCAAGATTTTCGGGAGCTGGGAGAGACCCAGTACTTC; CDR3 protein: CASSQDFRELGETQYF
J gene: TRBJ2-7; D gene: -; V gene: TRBV5-1; clone size: -; CDR3 DNA: TGCGCCAGCAGCTTGGCGGGGTATTCGTCCTACGAGCAGTACTTC; CDR3 protein: CASSLAGYSSYEQYF
J gene: TRBJ2-3; D gene: -; V gene: TRBV2; clone size: -; CDR3 DNA: TGTGCCAGCAGCCTAGGGACCTCCATCGGCACAGATACGCAGTATTTT; CDR3 protein: CASSLGTSIGTDTQYF
J gene: TRBJ1-5; D gene: -; V gene: TRBV2; clone size: -; CDR3 DNA: TGTGCCAGCAGGGCGAAGGGAGATAGCAATCAGCCCCAGCATTTT; CDR3 protein: CASRAKGDSNQPQHF
J gene: TRBJ2-5; D gene: -; V gene: TRBV7-9; clone size: -; CDR3 DNA: TGTGCCAGCAGCTCCCCACCAACCGAAGAGACCCAGTACTTC; CDR3 protein: CASSSPPTEETQYF
J gene: TRBJ2-1; D gene: TRBD2; V gene: TRBV27; clone size: -; CDR3 DNA: TGTGCCAGCAGTTTCCAGACTAGCGGTTTTGGTGAGCAGTTCTTC; CDR3 protein: CASSFQTSGFGEQFF
J gene: TRBJ2-2; D gene: -; V gene: TRBV18; clone size: -; CDR3 DNA: TGTGCCAGCTCACCCACGTCGTCGGAGGAGCTGTTTTTT; CDR3 protein: CASSPTSSEELFF
J gene: TRBJ2-5; D gene: -; V gene: TRBV28; clone size: -; CDR3 DNA: TGTGCCAGCAGTCCGGGAATCCAAGAGACCCAGTACTTC; CDR3 protein: CASSPGIQETQYF
J gene: TRBJ2-5; D gene: TRBD1; V gene: TRBV19; clone size: -; CDR3 DNA: TGTGCCAGTAGGAAAGAGGACAGGGAGCTCCAAGAGACCCAGTACTTC; CDR3 protein: CASRKEDRELQETQYF
J gene: TRBJ2-7; D gene: TRBD2; V gene: TRBV7-9; clone size: -; CDR3 DNA: TGTGCCAGCAGCTCCAGCGGGGCGGGTAACTCCTACGAGCAGTACTTC; CDR3 protein: CASSSSGAGNSYEQYF
J gene: TRBJ2-1; D gene: TRBD2; V gene: TRBV30; clone size: -; CDR3 DNA: TGTGCCTGGAGTGTCGGGACTAGCCGGTATGAGCAGTTCTTC; CDR3 protein: CAWSVGTSRYEQFF
J gene: TRBJ2-7; D gene: -; V gene: TRBV25-1; clone size: -; CDR3 DNA: TGTGCCAGCAGTGAAGGGGACTGGCAGGAGCAGTACTTC; CDR3 protein: CASSEGDWQEQYF
J gene: TRBJ2-7; D gene: TRBD1; V gene: TRBV28; clone size: -; CDR3 DNA: TGTGCCAGCAGGCCGGGACAGTTAACCTACGAGCAGTACTTC; CDR3 protein: CASRPGQLTYEQYF
J gene: TRBJ2-7; D gene: -; V gene: TRBV6-1; clone size: many; CDR3 DNA: TGTGCCAGCAGTGAAGGGTGGGAAGACTACGAGCAGTACTTC; CDR3 protein: CASSEGWEDYEQYF
J gene: TRBJ2-7; D gene: TRBD2; V gene: TRBV10-3; clone size: -; CDR3 DNA: TGTGCCATCAGTGACCCTAGCGGGAGGATCGACGAGCAGTACTTC; CDR3 protein: CAISDPSGRIDEQYF
J gene: TRBJ2-4; D gene: TRBD1; V gene: TRBV11-2; clone size: -; CDR3 DNA: TGTGCCAGCAGCCCCTTGACAGGGCGGTCGGGCAAAAACATTCAGTACTTC; CDR3 protein: CASSPLTGRSGKNIQYF
J gene: TRBJ2-2; D gene: -; V gene: TRBV4-3; clone size: once; CDR3 DNA: TGCGCCAGCAGCCAAACGCGGGAAAAGGGGCCCACCGGGGAGCTGTTTTTT; CDR3 protein: CASSQTREKGPTGELFF
J gene: TRBJ2-7; D gene: TRBD1; V gene: TRBV11-2; clone size: once; CDR3 DNA: TGTGCCAGCAGCGGACAGGGATACGAGCAGTACTTC; CDR3 protein: CASSGQGYEQYF
J gene: TRBJ2-5; D gene: -; V gene: TRBV21-1; clone size: few; CDR3 DNA: TGTGCCAGCAGAGGGCGGGGGCTAGGGGAGACCCAGTACTTC; CDR3 protein: CASRGRGLGETQYF
J gene: TRBJ2-1; D gene: -; V gene: TRBV6-5; clone size: once; CDR3 DNA: TGTGCCAGCAGCGGGCAGAGTGGGATAGTGAATGAGCAGTTCTTC; CDR3 protein: CASSGQSGIVNEQFF
J gene: TRBJ2-3; D gene: -; V gene: TRBV19; clone size: -; CDR3 DNA: TGTGCCAGTAGTATCAGGAACACCCTCACAGATACGCAGTATTTT; CDR3 protein: CASSIRNTLTDTQYF